This TCR beta chain was recorded in a study of blood T cell repertoires in COVID-19. Study at large: Material from acute and convalescent COVID-19 was sourced from the United States, Italy and Spain.

Unmatched junction bases numbered 7, after V lost 0 bases and J lost 2 bases. Germline V gives CDR1 LNHNV, CDR2 YYDKDF (reference sequence). CDR3 length: 17 amino acids. The table came from immunoSEQ multiplex PCR; TCRdb's copy has only in-frame clones and leaves some out. This sample yields 250,000 to 300,000 clones, of which roughly 87% are seen a single time; roughly 0.8% belongs to the top ten. Material: peripheral blood. The chain combines TRBV15 with TRBJ2-7, with 10 bases that match TRBD2. The TCR sequence derives from a woman in her twenties or thirties with acute or convalescent COVID-19. The CDR3 DNA follows: TGTGCCACCAGCAGAGATGGCGCTAGCGGGAGCACCTACGAGCAGTACTTC. Protein sequence: CATSRDGASGSTYEQYF. Filled out from reference TRBV15 and TRBJ2-7, the complete variable domain reads DAMVIQNPRYQVTQFGKPVTLSCSQTLNHNVMYWYQQKSSQAPKLLFHYYDKDFNNEADTPDNFQSRRPNTSFCFLDIRSPGLGDTAMYLCATSRDGASGSTYEQYFGPGTRLTVT.